What follows are 26 T cell receptor beta chains derived from one specimen sequenced in a study of cytomegalovirus exposure and HLA in healthy donors. With 60 Vbeta and 13 Jbeta primers, the PCR was carried out. The assay was immunoSEQ multiplex PCR, and TCRdb's table has in-frame clones only and misses some. The sample shows about 190,000 clones, about 81% of them seen only once. The sample comprised PBMCs. All receptors come from a man under 40 in good health and CMV-seropositive.

This chain uses TRBV28 with TRBJ2-6, with 12 bases aligning to TRBD2. Germline CDR1 reads MDHEN; CDR2 reads SYDVKM. This CDR3 is built from 18 residues. Losses at the gene ends were 6 bases for V and 2 bases for J; bases not matched to a gene: 8. For the CDR3, the DNA is TGTGCCAGCAGGCCGACTAGCGGGAGAACGACTGGGGCCAACGTCCTGACTTTC. This translates into CASRPTSGRTTGANVLTF. The full variable domain, its missing parts supplied by reference TRBV28 and TRBJ2-6, is DVKVTQSSRYLVKRTGEKVFLECVQDMDHENMFWYRQDPGLGLRLIYFSYDVKMKEKGDIPEGYSVSREKKERFSLILESASTNQTSMYLCASRPTSGRTTGANVLTFGAGSRLTVL.

The chain recombines TRBV7-2 with TRBJ1-2; TRBD1 aligns across 10 bases. This CDR3 contains 16 residues. V shed 5 bases and J 4 bases; nucleotides not matched to a gene: 10. Germline V gene sequence: CDR1 SGHTA, CDR2 FQGNSA. The CDR3 loop is CASSERQGALLYGYTF. As DNA, the CDR3 is TGTGCCAGCAGCGAACGACAGGGGGCCCTCCTCTATGGCTACACCTTC.

This CDR3 reads CSVLTAEAFF. The CDR3 DNA is TGCAGCGTGCTAACGGCTGAAGCTTTCTTT. The chain joins TRBV29-1 to TRBJ1-1; D unresolved. V was cut by 6 bases and J by 6 bases, with 8 bases left in between. Per germline, CDR1 SQVTM and CDR2 ANQGSEA. CDR3 length equals 10 residues.

The genes are TRBV11-2 and TRBJ2-2, with TRBD1 identical over 9 bases. Germline CDR1 is SGHAT and CDR2 is FQNNGV. The CDR3 loop spans 15 amino acids. The J segment lost 1 base and the V segment lost 6 bases, leaving 3 bases of the junction unmatched. CDR3 region: CASRTTGGNTGELFF. The CDR3 nucleotides read TGTGCCAGCAGGACGACAGGGGGGAACACCGGGGAGCTGTTTTTT.

V and J are TRBV10-3 and TRBJ2-7, with D possibly matching TRBD1 (6 bases). CDR1 is ENHRY and CDR2 is SYGVKD in the germline V gene. The CDR3 runs to 13 residues. V was trimmed by 6 bases and J by 3 bases, leaving 12 bases between them. Here the CDR3 DNA reads TGTGCCATCAGCCCTAGGGACATCTACGAGCAGTACTTC. Protein: CAISPRDIYEQYF.

The chain uses TRBV5-1 and TRBJ1-1; D gene unclear. This CDR3 is 14 amino acids long. The V end lost 0 bases, the J end lost 2 bases, and 8 bases lay between the germline ends. CDR1 is SGHRS and CDR2 is YFSETQ in the germline V gene. The CDR3: CASSLDSPNTEAFF. CDR3 sequence (DNA): TGCGCCAGCAGCTTGGACAGCCCAAACACTGAAGCTTTCTTT. The whole variable domain, filled in from reference TRBV5-1 and TRBJ1-1, reads KAGVTQTPRYLIKTRGQQVTLSCSPISGHRSVSWYQQTPGQGLQFLFEYFSETQRNKGNFPGRFSGRQFSNSRSEMNVSTLELGDSALYLCASSLDSPNTEAFFGQGTRLTVV.

This clone appeared once. The chain uses TRBV15 and TRBJ1-5, with 8 bases identical to TRBD1. The ends lost 8 bases at V and 9 bases at J; junction bases unmatched: 9. CDR1 and CDR2 from the germline V gene are LNHNV and YYDKDF (reference sequence). The CDR3 is 13 residues long. In nucleotides, the CDR3 is TGTGCCACCGACAGGGGTACCGATGGGCCCCAGCATTTT. Its translation: CATDRGTDGPQHF.

The chain has TRBV7-8 and TRBJ2-2, with D hard to call. Germline V gene data show CDR1 as SGHVS and CDR2 as FQNEAQ. V was shortened by 5 bases and J by 2 bases, with 15 bases between the two germline ends. The CDR3 is 16 residues long. The CDR3 nucleotides read TGTGCCAGCAGCCCCTGGTCCCCACAAAACACCGGGGAGCTGTTTTTT. Its protein product is CASSPWSPQNTGELFF.

This clone was picked up a small number of times. Other DNA sequences in the sample encode the same CDR3. The chain joins TRBV28 to TRBJ2-2; 8 bases are shared with TRBD2. J gave up 5 bases and V 3 bases, and 5 bases lay outside the gene matches. CDR1 and CDR2 (germline): MDHEN, SYDVKM. The CDR3 has 15 residues. CDR3 nucleotide sequence: TGTGCCAGCAGTTTGCCTCGGGGGGGGACCGGGGAGCTGTTTTTT. Its protein product is CASSLPRGGTGELFF.

This clone occurred a few times. This chain links TRBV2 with TRBJ1-3; D perhaps matches TRBD1 (5 bases). CDR1 is SNHLY and CDR2 is FYNNEI in the germline V gene. The CDR3 is 14 amino acids. V was shortened by 6 bases and J by 2 bases, with 11 bases between the two germline ends. The CDR3: CASRSDITGNTIYF. The DNA of the CDR3 is TGTGCCAGCAGGTCGGACATTACTGGAAACACCATATATTTT.

V usage is TRBV4-3 and J usage is TRBJ2-7, with a possible D match to TRBD1 (6 bases). Deletions cut 1 base from V and 0 bases from J, with 13 bases between. The length of the CDR3 is 16 residues. In germline, CDR1 is LGHNA, CDR2 YSLEER. The CDR3 DNA reads as TGCGCCAGCAGCCAAGGGACAGCGGAACTCTCCTACGAGCAGTACTTC. This sequence encodes CASSQGTAELSYEQYF.

The genes are TRBV21-1 and TRBJ1-1. TRBV21-1 is a documented pseudogene. This CDR3 spans 12 amino acids. The CDR3 loop is CASNEGDTEAFF. The CDR3 DNA follows: TGTGCCAGCAATGAGGGAGACACTGAAGCTTTCTTT.

The chain couples TRBV5-4 to TRBJ2-3; D gene unclear. This CDR3 region has 13 residues. Trimming took 4 bases from V and 7 from J, leaving 13 bases between them. Germline V gene sequence: CDR1 SGHNT, CDR2 YYREEE (reference sequence). CDR3 region: CASSVSGSHTQYF. Written as DNA, the CDR3 is TGTGCCAGCAGCGTCTCAGGTTCGCATACGCAGTATTTT.

J is TRBJ1-2 and V is TRBV7-9; 7 bases match TRBD1. V lost 2 bases to trimming and J lost 13 bases; unmatched junction nucleotides: 10. Germline V CDR1 and CDR2: SEHNR, FQNEAQ (reference sequence). CDR3 length: 13 amino acids. DNA for the CDR3: TGTGCCAGCAGCTTAAGGGGCCAGGGGGGTATCACCTTC. Its protein product is CASSLRGQGGITF.

The gene calls are TRBV6-5 and TRBJ1-3, with 7 bases matching TRBD1. The CDR3 is 14 residues long. V gave up 6 bases and J gave up 0 bases; unmatched junction bases: 2. Germline lookup yields CDR1 MNHEY and CDR2 SVGAGI. Here the CDR3 DNA reads TGTGCCAGCAGGGGACAGAGCTCTGGAAACACCATATATTTT. This encodes CASRGQSSGNTIYF.

CDR3 coding DNA: TGTGCCAGCAGCAGAGGGCGGGGGAACACTGAAGCTTTCTTT. It translates to CASSRGRGNTEAFF. The chain has TRBV7-9 and TRBJ1-1; D is uncertain. Trimming removed 5 bases from V and 1 base from J, with 11 bases in between. The germline V gene encodes CDR1 SEHNR and CDR2 FQNEAQ (reference sequence). The length of the CDR3 is 14 residues.

V and J are TRBV27 and TRBJ2-5; perhaps TRBD2 as D (6 bases). The J call may be faulty, since TRBJ2-7 better matches the DNA end. The CDR3 is made up of 15 amino acids. The germline CDR1 and CDR2 sequences are MNHEY and SMNVEV (reference sequence). For the CDR3, the DNA is TGTGCCAGCAGTTGGGCCGCGGGGACCTTCTACGAGCAGTACTTC. Translating it yields CASSWAAGTFYEQYF.

The gene calls are TRBV6-5 and TRBJ1-4; perhaps TRBD1 as D (6 bases). There are 14 residues in the CDR3. In germline, CDR1 is MNHEY, CDR2 SVGAGI. Trimming pared 5 bases from V and 0 bases from J, leaving 7 bases between. CDR3 sequence: CASSGTSTNEKLFF. CDR3 nucleotide sequence: TGTGCCAGCAGTGGGACATCAACTAATGAAAAACTGTTTTTT.

J is TRBJ1-4 and V is TRBV7-2; tentatively, D is TRBD1 (6 bases). The germline V and J ends were trimmed by 0 bases and 8 bases, with 13 bases remaining between them. Germline CDR1 and CDR2: SGHTA and FQGNSA. The CDR3 has 15 residues. CDR3 sequence: CASSLAAGVGEKLFF. The CDR3, as DNA: TGTGCCAGCAGCTTAGCGGCAGGGGTAGGAGAAAAACTGTTTTTT.

V gene TRBV29-1 combines with J gene TRBJ2-7; TRBD2 aligns across 8 bases. The CDR3 extends over 11 amino acids. The V and J ends lost 7 bases and 6 bases, in that order; junction bases with no gene match: 5. Germline loops: CDR1 SQVTM, CDR2 ANQGSEA. This CDR3 is CSAGGRAEQYF. CDR3 nucleotides: TGCAGCGCGGGAGGGAGGGCCGAGCAGTACTTC.

The chain combines TRBV9 with TRBJ2-3, with TRBD2 identical over 7 bases. The CDR3 covers 17 residues. In germline, CDR1 is SGDLS, CDR2 YYNGEE. The trim removed 3 bases at V and 2 bases at J, leaving 12 bases unmatched. CDR3 sequence (DNA): TGTGCCAGCAGCGCCCCTCGCGGGGGACCTCTCACAGATACGCAGTATTTT. This translates into CASSAPRGGPLTDTQYF.

The chain employs TRBV25-1 and TRBJ1-6; 7 nucleotides agree with TRBD1. The CDR3 runs 17 residues. From germline, CDR1 is MGHDK and CDR2 SYGVNS. V lost 6 bases and J lost 0; bases outside the gene matches: 8. CDR3 loop: CASSPQGFSSYNSPLHF. The CDR3 DNA reads as TGTGCCAGCAGCCCACAGGGGTTTAGCTCCTATAATTCACCCCTCCACTTT.

The chain has TRBV27 and TRBJ2-1, with TRBD1 as a possible D gene (6 bases). Looked up from germline, CDR1 is MNHEY and CDR2 is SMNVEV (reference sequence). CDR3 length: 16 amino acids. The V gene lost 3 bases and the J gene lost 5 bases, with 17 bases spanning the gap. CDR3: CASSFGGTLLNNEQFF. DNA of the CDR3: TGTGCCAGCAGTTTCGGTGGGACACTGCTTAACAATGAGCAGTTCTTC.

The chain couples TRBV10-3 to TRBJ2-5, with a weak D call TRBD2 (7 bases). With 6 bases removed from V and 5 bases from J, the gap between germline ends came to 16 bases. CDR3 length: 14 residues. CDR1 and CDR2 from the germline V gene are ENHRY and SYGVKD. The CDR3 here is CAIREDPGGETQYF. The DNA of the CDR3 is TGTGCCATCAGAGAGGACCCGGGGGGCGAGACCCAGTACTTC.

The chain has TRBV11-2 and TRBJ2-3; 12 bases fit TRBD2. V gave up 1 base and J gave up 4 bases; unmatched junction bases: 6. In germline, CDR1 is SGHAT, CDR2 FQNNGV. The CDR3 contains 17 residues. CDR3 DNA sequence: TGTGCCAGCAGCTTAGCGGCGACTAGCGGGAGATCAGATACGCAGTATTTT. It encodes CASSLAATSGRSDTQYF.

This CDR3 is CASSSYGGGLTGELFF. CDR3 nucleotide sequence: TGTGCCAGCAGCTCTTACGGGGGAGGGTTGACCGGGGAGCTGTTTTTT. This rearrangement joins TRBV7-3 to TRBJ2-2; 7 bases line up with TRBD2. V shed 4 bases and J 5 bases; nucleotides not matched to a gene: 10. Germline V gene lookup returns CDR1 SGHTA and CDR2 FQGTGA. The CDR3 length is 16 residues.